This TCR beta chain was sequenced in a study of shared clonotypes between healthy human individuals. Generated by immunoSEQ multiplex PCR, the TCRdb table keeps only in-frame clones and is missing some. The sample has millions of clones; roughly nine tenths are singletons. The CDR3 has 14 amino acids. Trimming stripped 3 bases from V and 3 bases from J, with 12 bases between. CDR1 is MDHEN and CDR2 is SYDVKM in the germline V gene. Study results and caveats: Sequencing depth was expected to influence donor clonotype sharing.

Adult Caucasians living in Nashville, Tennessee made up all of the donors. Regarding this clone: No antigen is known for it.

Input material: naive CD4+ T cells sorted from blood. The subset is: CD45RA+ positively selected. The chain employs TRBV28 and TRBJ2-7, with D perhaps matching TRBD2 (5 bases). This TCR came from a man aged 18 to 30 in good health. The CDR3, as DNA: TGTGCCAGCAGTTTGAGGGTCGAGATCTACGAGCAGTACTTC. Its translation: CASSLRVEIYEQYF.